The entry that follows covers one T cell receptor (beta chain) sequence. The antigen is unknown. Assay used: immunoSEQ multiplex PCR; TCRdb lists only in-frame clones, some missing. The sample records tens of thousands of clones, 70% to 90% being singletons. The data originate from a study of T cells in localized non-small cell lung cancer. The V gene lost 10 bases and the J gene lost 5 bases, with 17 bases spanning the gap. The CDR3 length is 13 residues. Germline loops: CDR1 LNHDA, CDR2 SQIVND (reference sequence). Study-wide points: Measurement of T cell clonality placed uninvolved adjacent lung highest, above the level in tumor. In adjacent lung, a median approximately 60 of the top 100 tumor clones were found. Overall survival was longer when the density of T cells in the blood was higher. Sequencing covered just one tumor region, so heterogeneity cannot be ruled out.

The V gene is TRBV19, the J gene TRBJ1-1; D not resolved. The sequences come from peripheral blood, collected before any cancer treatment. The TCR sequence derives from a female donor of 60 years or more with stage I lung adenocarcinoma. The CDR3 reads CATTLAGRTEAFF. As DNA, the CDR3 is TGTGCCACTACCCTCGCGGGGAGGACTGAAGCTTTCTTT.